Here is one TCR beta chain with its context. The antigen is unknown. The data are from a study of cytomegalovirus exposure and HLA in healthy donors. Overall study: Falling in the Caucasian-associated ancestry cluster were 81% of under 500 genotyped donors.

After removal of 2 bases from V and 1 base from J, the junction contained 4 bases not matched to a gene. The CDR3 has 17 amino acids. Germline-derived CDR1 and CDR2 are SGDLS and YYNGEE. The study ran its PCR with 60 Vbeta and 13 Jbeta primers. Clones were read by immunoSEQ multiplex PCR, and TCRdb kept only the in-frame ones, dropping some. The data contain under 150,000 clones, 78% of them singletons. General study results and limits: Rare TCR sequences predominated, though certain public TCRs were found in many donors.

The TCR comes from a woman between 40 and 55 years old in good health and CMV-seropositive. Specimen: PBMCs. This sequence joins TRBV9 and TRBJ2-5; TRBD2 agrees at 14 bases. In DNA, the CDR3 is TGTGCCAGCAGCGTGGGACTAGCGGGAGTGGCCCAAGAGACCCAGTACTTC. Protein product: CASSVGLAGVAQETQYF.